A single sample is the source of the 20 T cell receptor beta chains below, sequenced in a study of T cells in Graves' hyperthyroidism and ophthalmopathy. There were TCR beta CDR3 regions amplified from RNA transcripts. The study used the HTBI primer set for a first-round RT-PCR of the TCR CDR3. TCRdb analysed the multiplex PCR reads with MiXCR anew, one entry per CDR3 protein. The sample records approximately 600,000 distinct CDR3 sequences, less than 25% being singletons. The source material was blood. The origin of the receptors is a young man with Graves' ophthalmopathy.

This clonotype appeared many times. The V gene is TRBV11-2, the J gene TRBJ1-1, with D hard to call. Trimming pared 5 bases from V and 1 base from J, leaving 11 bases between. Germline V gene data show CDR1 as SGHAT and CDR2 as FQNNGV. The CDR3 contains 14 residues. The CDR3 DNA sequence: TGTGCCAGCAGCCGCGTTGGAGGGAACACTGAAGCTTTCTTT. Protein: CASSRVGGNTEAFF. Complete variable domain (other parts from reference TRBV11-2 and TRBJ1-1): EAGVAQSPRYKIIEKRQSVAFWCNPISGHATLYWYQQILGQGPKLLIQFQNNGVVDDSQLPKDRFSAERLKGVDSTLKIQPAKLEDSAVYLCASSRVGGNTEAFFGQGTRLTVV.

The chain is built from TRBV19 and TRBJ2-1; 10 bases align to TRBD2. This CDR3 has 15 amino acids. CDR1 LNHDA and CDR2 SQIVND come from the germline V gene (reference sequence). Trimming took 5 bases from V and 7 from J; bases not matched to a gene: 8. CDR3 loop: CASSWASGSRNEQFF. CDR3 DNA: TGTGCCAGTAGTTGGGCTAGCGGGAGTCGGAATGAGCAGTTCTTC.

This clonotype was counted only a few times. The chain recombines TRBV5-1 with TRBJ2-5; 8 positions agree with TRBD2. This CDR3 is built from 16 residues. From germline, CDR1 is SGHRS and CDR2 YFSETQ. V lost 2 bases to trimming and J lost 3 bases; unmatched junction nucleotides: 9. In DNA, the CDR3 is TGCGCCAGCAGCTTTCCGTCGGGACTAGAGGAAGAGACCCAGTACTTC. This translates into CASSFPSGLEEETQYF.

This clonotype was seen at least ten times. The chain uses TRBV27 and TRBJ2-3; 15 bases fit TRBD2. Germline assignment: CDR1 MNHEY and CDR2 SMNVEV (reference sequence). J was trimmed by 6 bases and V by 8 bases; bases with no gene match: 6. The CDR3 spans 15 residues. This CDR3 is CASRPGTSGRDTQYF. DNA of the CDR3: TGTGCCAGCCGACCCGGGACTAGCGGGAGGGATACGCAGTATTTT.

The chain employs TRBV5-6 and TRBJ2-7; D perhaps matches TRBD1 (6 bases). Germline V gives CDR1 SGHDT, CDR2 YYEEEE. Trimming took 0 bases from V and 6 from J, leaving 13 bases between them. The CDR3 is 14 amino acids. The CDR3 loop reads CASSLVDHRAEQYF. The DNA for the CDR3 is TGTGCCAGCAGCTTGGTGGACCACAGGGCCGAGCAGTACTTC. Full variable domain (outside the CDR3, taken from reference TRBV5-6 and TRBJ2-7): DAGVTQSPTHLIKTRGQQVTLRCSPKSGHDTVSWYQQALGQGPQFIFQYYEEEERQRGNFPDRFSGHQFPNYSSELNVNALLLGDSALYLCASSLVDHRAEQYFGPGTRLTVT.

The V gene is TRBV28, the J gene TRBJ2-5; maybe TRBD2 (6 bases). The V end was cut by 3 bases, the J end by 1 base, with 12 bases between. CDR1 is MDHEN and CDR2 is SYDVKM in the germline V gene. The CDR3 contains 15 residues. The DNA of the CDR3 is TGTGCCAGCAGTTTTACCGGGACTGTCCAAGAGACCCAGTACTTC. Its protein product is CASSFTGTVQETQYF.

CDR3 coding DNA: TGTGCCTGGAGTCCGGGAGGGGATCAGCCCCAGCATTTT. Its protein product is CAWSPGGDQPQHF. The chain is built from TRBV30 and TRBJ1-5, with D tentatively TRBD1 (5 bases). Trimming stripped 2 bases from V and 5 bases from J, with 10 bases between. This CDR3 is 13 amino acids long. Germline V gene sequence: CDR1 GTSNPN, CDR2 SVGIG (reference sequence).

This clonotype occurred a few times. The V and J genes are TRBV30 and TRBJ2-2, with 7 nucleotides matching TRBD1. The CDR3 extends over 14 amino acids. Trimming took 3 bases from V and 3 from J; bases not matched to a gene: 4. Germline V gives CDR1 GTSNPN, CDR2 SVGIG (reference sequence). The CDR3: CAWRQGWHTGELFF. The CDR3 DNA reads as TGTGCCTGGAGACAGGGGTGGCACACCGGGGAGCTGTTTTTT.

The V and J genes are TRBV6-2 or TRBV6-3 and TRBJ1-5, with D uncertain. Looked up from germline, CDR1 is MNHEY and CDR2 is SVGEGT. This CDR3 is 18 amino acids long. V lost 0 bases to trimming and J lost 0 bases, with 15 bases between them. CDR3 amino acids: CASSYSSQPRYSNQPQHF. The CDR3 DNA follows: TGTGCCAGCAGTTACTCGAGCCAGCCGCGGTATAGCAATCAGCCCCAGCATTTT.

This clonotype was observed a handful of times. The rearrangement uses TRBV28 and TRBJ1-2; D gene uncertain. The V and J ends lost 4 bases and 8 bases respectively, with 11 bases between them. CDR1 MDHEN and CDR2 SYDVKM come from the germline V gene. The CDR3 has 12 amino acids. In nucleotides, the CDR3 is TGTGCCAGCAGTTCCATGCCTGAGGGCTACACCTTC. Translation: CASSSMPEGYTF.

V and J are TRBV27 and TRBJ1-1; the D gene is possibly TRBD1 (5 bases). The CDR3 totals 16 residues. V lost 7 bases and J 1 base, leaving 19 bases between the germline ends. Germline CDR1 reads MNHEY; CDR2 reads SMNVEV (reference sequence). As DNA, the CDR3 is TGTGCCAGCATACTAACAAGCTCAGGGCAGAACACTGAAGCTTTCTTT. Protein sequence: CASILTSSGQNTEAFF.

In the case of this clonotype: It may be a read error: a sequence one base away is much more abundant. The chain carries TRBV29-1 and TRBJ2-7, with TRBD1 matching over 9 bases. V shed 4 bases, J shed 3 bases, and the junction held 10 bases outside the gene matches. CDR1 SQVTM and CDR2 ANQGSEA come from the germline V gene. The CDR3 runs 15 residues. CDR3 loop: CSVARRTGEGYEQYF. CDR3 nucleotides: TGCAGCGTTGCGAGAAGGACAGGGGAAGGCTACGAGCAGTACTTC.

This sequence joins TRBV5-6 and TRBJ1-6, with 7 bases lining up with TRBD1. Germline V lookup: CDR1 SGHDT, CDR2 YYEEEE. Trimming removed 1 base from V and 7 bases from J; junction bases left unmatched: 5. This CDR3 spans 15 amino acids. CDR3 loop: CASSLRDSPNSPLHF. In DNA form, the CDR3 reads TGTGCCAGCAGCTTGAGGGACAGCCCGAATTCACCCCTCCACTTT.

The V and J genes are TRBV7-9 and TRBJ2-7; 11 nucleotides align to TRBD2. Germline values: CDR1 SEHNR, CDR2 FQNEAQ (reference sequence). The CDR3 is 16 amino acids. Germline trimming cut 5 bases from V and 2 bases from J; bases unmatched to any gene: 8. The CDR3 here is CASSALAGARTYEQYF. CDR3 nucleotide sequence: TGTGCCAGCAGCGCACTAGCGGGAGCCCGTACCTACGAGCAGTACTTC.

This chain uses TRBV20-1 with TRBJ2-7; D may be TRBD2 (6 bases). The CDR3 is 16 amino acids. Trimming took 1 base from V and 2 from J, leaving 18 bases between them. CDR1 and CDR2 from the germline V gene are DFQATT and SNEGSKA (reference sequence). As DNA, the CDR3 is TGCAGTGCTAGAGGGGGTCGGAGGGGCCTCACCTACGAGCAGTACTTC. Residues: CSARGGRRGLTYEQYF.

This clonotype showed up many times. This chain uses TRBV20-1 with TRBJ2-5; 8 bases are a match to TRBD2. CDR3 size: 13 residues. Germline loops: CDR1 DFQATT, CDR2 SNEGSKA (reference sequence). The V and J ends lost 7 bases and 2 bases, in that order; junction bases with no gene match: 6. DNA of the CDR3: TGCAGTGGGGACCGGGGGGGGCAAGAGACCCAGTACTTC. This codes for CSGDRGGQETQYF.

Only a few counts were recorded for this clonotype. The chain links TRBV27 to TRBJ2-1; a possible D gene is TRBD1 (5 bases). With 5 bases removed from V and 9 bases from J, the gap between germline ends came to 14 bases. This CDR3 is 13 amino acids long. Germline V lookup: CDR1 MNHEY, CDR2 SMNVEV (reference sequence). Written as DNA, the CDR3 is TGTGCCAGCAGTCTCCCAGGGAACGGTGAGCAGTTCTTC. It specifies CASSLPGNGEQFF.

V is TRBV11-2 and J is TRBJ2-4, with no clear D. The length of the CDR3 is 16 residues. Trimming cost V 5 bases and J 0 bases, with 14 bases left between them. Germline V lookup: CDR1 SGHAT, CDR2 FQNNGV. The CDR3 protein is CASSQDPDLAKNIQYF. As DNA, the CDR3 is TGTGCCAGCAGCCAAGACCCGGATCTAGCCAAAAACATTCAGTACTTC.

This clonotype showed up many times. The chain links TRBV5-1 to TRBJ1-1, with D perhaps matching TRBD1 (5 bases). Between the trimmed V and J ends, which lost 4 bases and 1 base, there was a span of 11 bases. Looked up from germline, CDR1 is SGHRS and CDR2 is YFSETQ. The CDR3 totals 14 residues. CDR3 coding DNA: TGCGCCAGCAGCGCCGGGGGACCGAACACTGAAGCTTTCTTT. Its translation is CASSAGGPNTEAFF. Filled out from reference TRBV5-1 and TRBJ1-1, the complete variable domain reads KAGVTQTPRYLIKTRGQQVTLSCSPISGHRSVSWYQQTPGQGLQFLFEYFSETQRNKGNFPGRFSGRQFSNSRSEMNVSTLELGDSALYLCASSAGGPNTEAFFGQGTRLTVV.

There are a few counts of this clonotype. This rearrangement joins TRBV2 to TRBJ2-1, with D possibly matching TRBD2 (6 bases). Germline lookup yields CDR1 SNHLY and CDR2 FYNNEI. Deletions cut 0 bases from V and 7 bases from J, with 13 bases between. The CDR3 covers 15 residues. The CDR3 region is CASSEALARGNEQFF. The CDR3 bases are TGTGCCAGCAGTGAAGCTCTAGCTCGGGGGAATGAGCAGTTCTTC.